The 24 T cell receptor beta chains listed next were all sequenced from one sample in a study of cytomegalovirus exposure and HLA in healthy donors. The primer mix had 60 Vbeta and 13 Jbeta primers. Generated by immunoSEQ multiplex PCR, the TCRdb table keeps only in-frame clones and is missing some. The table includes more than 100,000 clones, approximately 72% detected once. Sequencing was performed on PBMCs. All receptors derive from a man between 18 and 29 years old in good health and CMV-seronegative.

This clone was detected only a few times. This sequence joins TRBV27 and TRBJ1-2, with TRBD1 identical over 7 bases. This CDR3 region has 14 residues. Germline V gene sequence: CDR1 MNHEY, CDR2 SMNVEV (reference sequence). V lost 0 bases, J lost 2 bases, and 0 bases stayed unmatched. CDR3 bases: TGTGCCAGCAGTTTATCGGGACAGAACTATGGCTACACCTTC. Translated, it gives CASSLSGQNYGYTF.

V usage is TRBV6-1 and J usage is TRBJ2-7; TRBD1 matches at 7 bases. Germline values: CDR1 MNHNS, CDR2 SASEGT. The CDR3 consists of 14 residues. Trimming took 4 bases from V and 1 from J; bases not matched to a gene: 4. CDR3 residues: CASSASGQSYEQYF. As DNA, the CDR3 is TGTGCCAGCAGTGCGTCGGGACAGTCCTACGAGCAGTACTTC.

The CDR3 loop reads CASSQDSLWQGATLDYNEQFF. The CDR3 DNA reads TGCGCCAGCAGCCAAGATAGCCTTTGGCAGGGGGCCACACTGGACTACAATGAGCAGTTCTTC. The V and J genes are TRBV4-1 and TRBJ2-1, with 8 bases fitting TRBD1. This CDR3 contains 21 residues. V gave up 0 bases and J gave up 3 bases; unmatched junction bases: 19. Germline V gives CDR1 MGHRA, CDR2 YSYEKL.

This sequence joins TRBV27 and TRBJ2-7; D is perhaps TRBD2 (6 bases). Trimming removed 5 bases at V and 4 bases at J, with 15 bases between. The germline gives CDR1 MNHEY, CDR2 SMNVEV (reference sequence). The length of the CDR3 is 14 residues. The CDR3 nucleotides are TGTGCCAGCAGTCCATTATTCGGGGGATACGAGCAGTACTTC. This gives the protein CASSPLFGGYEQYF.

J is TRBJ1-2 and V is TRBV5-4, with 7 bases identical to TRBD1. The CDR3 consists of 14 residues. The V and J ends lost 4 bases and 4 bases, in that order; junction bases with no gene match: 7. CDR1 SGHNT and CDR2 YYREEE come from the germline V gene (reference sequence). The chain's CDR3 is CASSLPGQIYGYTF. The CDR3 nucleotides read TGTGCCAGCAGCCTACCGGGACAGATCTATGGCTACACCTTC.

The chain is built from TRBV5-1 and TRBJ2-2; weak D call: TRBD1 (7 bases). The V gene lost 2 bases and the J gene lost 5 bases, with 13 bases spanning the gap. The CDR3 extends over 15 amino acids. CDR1 SGHRS and CDR2 YFSETQ come from the germline V gene. CDR3 residues: CASSFGGGLTGELFF. Here the CDR3 DNA reads TGCGCCAGCAGCTTCGGAGGGGGCCTGACCGGGGAGCTGTTTTTT. Using reference TRBV5-1 and TRBJ2-2 for the parts outside the CDR3, the full variable domain is KAGVTQTPRYLIKTRGQQVTLSCSPISGHRSVSWYQQTPGQGLQFLFEYFSETQRNKGNFPGRFSGRQFSNSRSEMNVSTLELGDSALYLCASSFGGGLTGELFFGEGSRLTVL.

This chain joins TRBV6-6 and TRBJ2-7, with a tentative D call TRBD2 (5 bases). Trimming left V 6 bases short and J 3 bases short, with 6 bases between. Germline CDR1 and CDR2: MNHNY and SVGAGI (reference sequence). The CDR3 length is 11 residues. The CDR3, as DNA: TGTGCCAGCAGCGAGGGCTACGAGCAGTACTTC. This sequence encodes CASSEGYEQYF.

The V and J genes are TRBV1 and TRBJ2-3; the table calls TRBD2, which could not be checked here. TRBV1 is a pseudogene segment. The CDR3 is 18 residues long. CDR3 protein: CTSSPGRAIMGGTDTQYF. CDR3 nucleotides: TGCACCAGCAGCCCAGGTAGGGCCATAATGGGAGGCACAGATACGCAGTATTTT.

The chain combines TRBV15 with TRBJ1-4, with a tentative D call TRBD1 (5 bases). In germline, CDR1 is LNHNV, CDR2 YYDKDF (reference sequence). The CDR3 is 17 residues long. Trimming left V 2 bases short and J 7 bases short, with 20 bases between. CDR3 residues: CATSRPALTVPSEKLFF. CDR3 in DNA: TGTGCCACCAGCAGACCAGCCCTGACAGTGCCTAGTGAAAAACTGTTTTTT. Full variable domain (outside the CDR3, taken from reference TRBV15 and TRBJ1-4): DAMVIQNPRYQVTQFGKPVTLSCSQTLNHNVMYWYQQKSSQAPKLLFHYYDKDFNNEADTPDNFQSRRPNTSFCFLDIRSPGLGDTAMYLCATSRPALTVPSEKLFFGSGTQLSVL.

Only a few counts were recorded for this clone. This chain joins TRBV2 and TRBJ2-7, with TRBD2 identical over 7 bases. This CDR3 has 14 residues. Germline lookup yields CDR1 SNHLY and CDR2 FYNNEI. V lost 4 bases, J lost 0 bases, and 3 bases stayed unmatched. The CDR3 region is CASSGTRASYEQYF. The CDR3 coding sequence is TGTGCCAGCAGTGGGACTAGAGCCTCCTACGAGCAGTACTTC. Using reference TRBV2 and TRBJ2-7 for the parts outside the CDR3, the full variable domain is EPEVTQTPSHQVTQMGQEVILRCVPISNHLYFYWYRQILGQKVEFLVSFYNNEISEKSEIFDDQFSVERPDGSNFTLKIRSTKLEDSAMYFCASSGTRASYEQYFGPGTRLTVT.

J is TRBJ2-7 and V is TRBV10-2; maybe TRBD2 (6 bases). The CDR3 loop spans 13 amino acids. Trimming took 11 bases from V and 6 from J, leaving 20 bases between them. The germline V gene has CDR1 WSHSY and CDR2 SAAADI. For the CDR3, the DNA is TGCGCCGGCCCTATGGGGAGGAAGGGCGAGCAGTACTTC. The encoded protein is CAGPMGRKGEQYF.

The chain carries TRBV28 and TRBJ1-4; TRBD1 matches at 7 bases. V shed 5 bases, J shed 8 bases, and the junction held 11 bases outside the gene matches. The CDR3 contains 15 residues. Germline V gene lookup returns CDR1 MDHEN and CDR2 SYDVKM. CDR3 residues: CASSGRQGYYEKLFF. In DNA form, the CDR3 reads TGTGCCAGCAGTGGCCGACAGGGTTATTACGAAAAACTGTTTTTT.

This sequence joins TRBV7-9 and TRBJ2-1; 7 bases map to TRBD1. CDR1 is SEHNR and CDR2 is FQNEAQ in the germline V gene (reference sequence). Losses at the gene ends were 5 bases for V and 8 bases for J; bases not matched to a gene: 9. The CDR3 sequence is 14 residues long. CDR3 in amino acids: CASSTSGQVDEQFF. The CDR3 nucleotides read TGTGCCAGCAGCACGTCCGGACAGGTCGATGAGCAGTTCTTC.

The CDR3 protein is CASSLTSGWAGELFF. CDR3 nucleotide sequence: TGTGCCAGCAGCCTGACTAGCGGGTGGGCCGGGGAGCTGTTTTTT. The chain joins TRBV28 to TRBJ2-2; 10 nucleotides align to TRBD2. CDR1 MDHEN and CDR2 SYDVKM come from the germline V gene. The CDR3 loop spans 15 amino acids. J gave up 6 bases and V 6 bases, and 7 bases lay outside the gene matches.

This clone was picked up a small number of times. The chain has TRBV9 and TRBJ2-7; 9 nucleotides line up with TRBD2. Trimming removed 2 bases from V and 6 bases from J; junction bases left unmatched: 6. This CDR3 region has 14 residues. CDR1 and CDR2 (germline): SGDLS, YYNGEE. This chain's CDR3 is CASSVTSGISEQYF. The DNA for the CDR3 is TGTGCCAGCAGCGTGACTAGCGGTATCTCCGAGCAGTACTTC.

The rearrangement links TRBV30 to TRBJ2-5, with 7 bases that match TRBD2. J lost 4 bases, V lost 2 bases, and 10 bases had no gene match. The CDR3 runs to 15 residues. The germline gives CDR1 GTSNPN, CDR2 SVGIG (reference sequence). Here the CDR3 DNA reads TGTGCCTGGAGTCTAACAAGGACTAGGCGAGAGACCCAGTACTTC. Protein sequence: CAWSLTRTRRETQYF.

The chain has TRBV19 and TRBJ2-1, with TRBD1 matching 11 bases. Trimming took 3 bases from V and 8 from J; bases not matched to a gene: 9. This CDR3 comprises 16 residues. Germline CDR1 LNHDA, CDR2 SQIVND (reference sequence). The CDR3 DNA is TGTGCCAGTAGTATTCGTGGAGGGACAGGGGGGGATGAGCAGTTCTTC. Its protein product is CASSIRGGTGGDEQFF.

A few counts support this clone. CDR3 sequence: CASSYKWGGNTEAFF. CDR3 in DNA: TGTGCCAGCAGCTATAAGTGGGGGGGTAACACTGAAGCTTTCTTT. This sequence joins TRBV11-2 and TRBJ1-1, with a weak D call TRBD1 (5 bases). The V end lost 4 bases, the J end lost 2 bases, and 14 bases lay between the germline ends. The V gene's germline CDR1 is SGHAT and CDR2 FQNNGV. The CDR3 loop spans 15 amino acids.

V and J are TRBV29-1 and TRBJ2-7; 7 bases are shared with TRBD2. Germline V CDR1 and CDR2: SQVTM, ANQGSEA. CDR3 size: 16 residues. The V segment lost 7 bases and the J segment 0 bases; nucleotides outside the gene matches: 15. CDR3 DNA: TGCAGCGCATCGGGGGGAACAAGGGGAAGCTCCTACGAGCAGTACTTC. This gives the protein CSASGGTRGSSYEQYF.

The V call is TRBV19, the J call TRBJ1-5; 7 bases agree with TRBD1. Germline CDR1 is LNHDA and CDR2 is SQIVND (reference sequence). The V and J ends lost 8 bases and 3 bases, in that order; junction bases with no gene match: 7. The CDR3 extends over 14 amino acids. The CDR3 DNA reads TGTGCCAGTGACAGGGCTGGGGCCAATCAGCCCCAGCATTTT. This translates into CASDRAGANQPQHF.

The rearrangement uses TRBV5-1 and TRBJ2-2; 9 bases align to TRBD1. CDR3 length: 13 amino acids. Losses at the gene ends were 7 bases for V and 4 bases for J; bases not matched to a gene: 2. Germline assignment: CDR1 SGHRS and CDR2 YFSETQ. DNA of the CDR3: TGCGCCAGCGGGACAGGGAGCACCGGGGAGCTGTTTTTT. This translates into CASGTGSTGELFF.

The V call is TRBV6-1, the J call TRBJ2-2; weak D call: TRBD2 (6 bases). V gave up 7 bases and J gave up 6 bases, with 15 bases separating them. This CDR3 spans 14 amino acids. Germline values: CDR1 MNHNS, CDR2 SASEGT. CDR3 region: CASTDRGGPGELFF. The CDR3 nucleotides are TGTGCCAGCACCGACCGGGGAGGTCCCGGGGAGCTGTTTTTT.

This clone appeared once. The chain carries TRBV19 and TRBJ2-1; 14 bases align to TRBD2. With 3 bases clipped from V and 3 bases from J, the junction kept 4 bases outside the gene matches. CDR3 length equals 17 residues. Germline values: CDR1 LNHDA, CDR2 SQIVND (reference sequence). The CDR3 here is CASSMRLAGGNYNEQFF. CDR3 nucleotides: TGTGCCAGTAGTATGAGACTAGCGGGAGGGAACTACAATGAGCAGTTCTTC.

This rearrangement joins TRBV9 to TRBJ2-2; perhaps TRBD2 as D (6 bases). V lost 3 bases and J lost 7, with 19 bases in between. Germline assignment: CDR1 SGDLS and CDR2 YYNGEE. There are 16 residues in the CDR3. The CDR3 nucleotides are TGTGCCAGCAGCGACCGGAGTGGGGGGAGGATCGGGGAGCTGTTTTTT. This gives the protein CASSDRSGGRIGELFF. The variable domain in full, with the rest retrieved from reference TRBV9 and TRBJ2-2, is DSGVTQTPKHLITATGQRVTLRCSPRSGDLSVYWYQQSLDQGLQFLIQYYNGEERAKGNILERFSAQQFPDLHSELNLSSLELGDSALYFCASSDRSGGRIGELFFGEGSRLTVL.